This T cell receptor (beta chain) was sequenced during a study of regulatory T cells in long-lasting Graves disease. The V segment lost 0 bases and the J segment 0 bases; nucleotides outside the gene matches: 6. Per germline, CDR1 SGHRS and CDR2 YFSETQ. CDR3 size: 17 residues. Overall study findings and caveats: Sharing of public clonotypes was greater in persistent patients (about 2,500) than in new patients (around 890).

Time point specified: newly diagnosed GD, antithyroid drugs for less than 3 months. PBMCs were the source of the RNA used for TCR sequencing. Researchers made TCR beta libraries by using iRepertoire HTBI primers and running Arm-PCR on CDR3 regions. TCRdb re-called the multiplex PCR reads with MiXCR, one entry per CDR3 protein. The table has hundreds of thousands of distinct CDR3 sequences, around 17% seen once. This clonotype was picked up many times. Antigen specificity is unknown. The sample also formed part of further work on T cells in Graves' hyperthyroidism and ophthalmopathy. That investigation notes: Graves' hyperthyroidism qualified as stable when ophthalmopathy did not progress within 18 months.

The sample here was peripheral blood mononuclear cells (PBMCs), taken at new diagnosis, from a patient treated with antithyroid drugs. This TCR was recovered from a man aged 35-49 years with Graves disease. The chain has TRBV5-1 and TRBJ2-7, with TRBD1 matching over 10 bases. The CDR3 DNA is TGCGCCAGCAGCTTGGGATGGACAGGGGGGAACTCCTACGAGCAGTACTTC. Its translation is CASSLGWTGGNSYEQYF.